A single sample gave rise to the 5 T cell receptor beta chains below, sequenced in a study of shared clonotypes between healthy human individuals. Naive CD8 populations comprised CD45RO-negative cells positively selected for CCR7, excluding terminally differentiated effector memory CD45RA+ cells. Libraries were prepared by immunoSEQ multiplex PCR; TCRdb keeps only in-frame clonotypes and omits some of them. The sample carries about 2.1 million clones, 90% to 95% recorded once. Input material: naive CD8+ T cells from PBMCs. All receptors come from a man aged 18-30 years in good health. Some clones in this sample may be carry-over from other donors' samples.

The rearrangement links TRBV5-6 to TRBJ2-7; 7 bases agree with TRBD2. CDR3 length: 16 amino acids. Germline lookup yields CDR1 SGHDT and CDR2 YYEEEE. With 3 bases clipped from V and 3 bases from J, the junction kept 12 bases outside the gene matches. The CDR3 nucleotides read TGTGCCAGCAGCTCGCCGGGGAGTAGCGGGCACTACGAGCAGTACTTC. Its protein is CASSSPGSSGHYEQYF.

This clone was recorded once. Other nucleotide sequences in the sample specify the same CDR3. This chain joins TRBV27 and TRBJ2-7; 8 bases are a match to TRBD1. CDR1 is MNHEY and CDR2 is SMNVEV in the germline V gene (reference sequence). V shed 6 bases and J 3 bases; nucleotides not matched to a gene: 10. The CDR3 contains 15 residues. Here the CDR3 reads CASSSPGQGSYEQYF. The DNA of the CDR3 is TGTGCCAGCAGCTCCCCTGGACAGGGTAGCTACGAGCAGTACTTC.

CDR3 sequence (DNA): TGCGCCAGCAGCCACTTCAGGGAGGTGAACACTGAAGCTTTCTTT. Translating it yields CASSHFREVNTEAFF. The V gene is TRBV4-1, the J gene TRBJ1-1; possible D gene TRBD1, 5 bases. Germline-derived CDR1 and CDR2 are MGHRA and YSYEKL. The CDR3 contains 15 residues. Trimming shortened V by 3 bases and J by 0 bases, and 11 bases separated the two germline ends.

The V call is TRBV27, the J call TRBJ2-7, with 8 bases identical to TRBD2. V lost 6 bases and J lost 2; bases outside the gene matches: 15. The CDR3 has 17 amino acids. CDR1 and CDR2 from the germline V gene are MNHEY and SMNVEV (reference sequence). The CDR3 DNA reads as TGTGCCAGCAGCCCGTGGAGCGGGAGCGCTCTTACCTACGAGCAGTACTTC. Translation gives CASSPWSGSALTYEQYF.

This chain joins TRBV7-9 and TRBJ2-1; 13 nucleotides align to TRBD2. This CDR3 region has 15 residues. Germline assignment: CDR1 SEHNR and CDR2 FQNEAQ (reference sequence). V lost 5 bases and J lost 8; bases outside the gene matches: 6. CDR3 loop: CASSILAGGLHEQFF. CDR3 bases: TGTGCCAGCAGCATACTAGCGGGAGGGCTCCATGAGCAGTTCTTC.